Each of the 32 T cell receptor beta chains below was sequenced from the same sample in a study of cytomegalovirus exposure and HLA in healthy donors. The PCR made use of 60 Vbeta and 13 Jbeta primers. TCRdb's table, derived via immunoSEQ multiplex PCR, lists solely in-frame clones and lacks some. The table has 90,000 to 140,000 clones, over 65% seen once; the top ten hold approximately 8%. The sample comprised PBMCs. The source is a man aged 40-49 years in good health and CMV-seropositive.

This chain uses TRBV30 with TRBJ1-6; D might be TRBD1 (5 bases). The CDR3 has 16 amino acids. CDR1 is GTSNPN and CDR2 is SVGIG in the germline V gene (reference sequence). V dropped 0 bases and J dropped 3 bases, with 12 bases sitting between them. CDR3 sequence: CAWSVGGQGYNSPLHF. CDR3 bases: TGTGCCTGGAGTGTAGGTGGGCAGGGCTATAATTCACCCCTCCACTTT.

The chain combines TRBV7-9 with TRBJ2-7; 8 positions match TRBD1. The germline gives CDR1 SEHNR, CDR2 FQNEAQ (reference sequence). Germline trimming cut 7 bases from V and 4 bases from J; bases unmatched to any gene: 9. CDR3 length equals 14 residues. The CDR3 loop reads CASNSGTGVYEQYF. The CDR3 region has the DNA TGTGCCAGCAACTCCGGGACAGGAGTTTACGAGCAGTACTTC. The whole variable domain, filled in from reference TRBV7-9 and TRBJ2-7, reads DTGVSQNPRHKITKRGQNVTFRCDPISEHNRLYWYRQTLGQGPEFLTYFQNEAQLEKSRLLSDRFSAERPKGSFSTLEIQRTEQGDSAMYLCASNSGTGVYEQYFGPGTRLTVT.

J is TRBJ2-5 and V is TRBV2; no reliable D call. V shed 0 bases and J shed 1 base, with 12 bases lying between them. The CDR3 runs 16 residues. Germline values: CDR1 SNHLY, CDR2 FYNNEI. The chain's CDR3 is CASSEAGRVTQETQYF. The CDR3 DNA sequence: TGTGCCAGCAGTGAAGCGGGCAGAGTCACCCAAGAGACCCAGTACTTC.

This chain joins TRBV7-9 and TRBJ2-7; D remains ambiguous. CDR1 SEHNR and CDR2 FQNEAQ come from the germline V gene (reference sequence). The CDR3 spans 11 residues. With 4 bases removed from V and 6 bases from J, the gap between germline ends came to 7 bases. CDR3 in amino acids: CASSSSAEQYF. CDR3 DNA sequence: TGTGCCAGCAGCTCTAGTGCCGAGCAGTACTTC.

This clone was counted once. The rearrangement uses TRBV2 and TRBJ2-7; TRBD1 is a possible D gene (6 bases). This CDR3 has 13 amino acids. V lost 6 bases, J lost 0 bases, and 9 bases lay in between. Germline CDR1 reads SNHLY; CDR2 reads FYNNEI. The CDR3 DNA is TGTGCCAGCAGGGACAGCCTCTCCTACGAGCAGTACTTC. This codes for CASRDSLSYEQYF.

V gene TRBV28 combines with J gene TRBJ2-7, with D maybe TRBD2 (6 bases). This CDR3 has 13 amino acids. Germline V gives CDR1 MDHEN, CDR2 SYDVKM. The germline V and J ends were trimmed by 7 bases and 6 bases, with 16 bases remaining between them. The chain's CDR3 is CASIRAAGGEQYF. CDR3 sequence (DNA): TGTGCCAGCATCCGGGCCGCCGGGGGCGAGCAGTACTTC.

V usage is TRBV11-3 and J usage is TRBJ2-1; 8 bases are a match to TRBD2. CDR1 and CDR2 (germline): SGHNT, YENEEA. The CDR3 is 14 residues long. After removal of 5 bases from V and 5 bases from J, the junction contained 5 bases not matched to a gene. The CDR3 nucleotides are TGTGCCAGCAGCAGGGCGGGAGGAAACAATGAGCAGTTCTTC. Its protein product is CASSRAGGNNEQFF.

The chain is built from TRBV4-3 and TRBJ2-5, with D uncertain. V was pared by 0 bases and J by 5 bases, with 13 bases between. CDR3 size: 15 residues. Germline assignment: CDR1 LGHNA and CDR2 YSLEER. As DNA, the CDR3 is TGCGCCAGCAGCCAAGAACAAGGCGGTGGGGAGACCCAGTACTTC. This sequence encodes CASSQEQGGGETQYF.

This sequence joins TRBV7-2 and TRBJ2-4; the match to TRBD2 covers 8 bases. Trimming took 5 bases from V and 8 from J; bases not matched to a gene: 11. Per the germline V gene, CDR1 is SGHTA and CDR2 is FQGNSA. The CDR3 runs to 15 residues. The CDR3 bases are TGTGCCAGCAGCGTTACCAGCGGGAGCGGGTACATTCAGTACTTC. Its translation: CASSVTSGSGYIQYF.

This sequence joins TRBV7-3 and TRBJ2-6; TRBD2 might be the D (5 bases). Germline lookup yields CDR1 SGHTA and CDR2 FQGTGA. Trimming took off 4 bases at V and 12 bases at J, with 16 bases between the two ends. The CDR3 contains 14 residues. Here the CDR3 reads CASSSPEGLSVLTF. The CDR3 coding sequence is TGTGCCAGCAGCTCCCCCGAGGGTCTAAGCGTCCTGACTTTC.

V is TRBV28 and J is TRBJ2-7, with D maybe TRBD1 (5 bases). Germline loops: CDR1 MDHEN, CDR2 SYDVKM. V was trimmed by 6 bases and J by 2 bases, leaving 17 bases between them. This CDR3 spans 15 amino acids. CDR3 amino acids: CASRKAKGATYEQYF. In DNA form, the CDR3 reads TGTGCCAGCAGAAAAGCTAAAGGGGCAACCTACGAGCAGTACTTC.

This clone was recorded a few times. This chain uses TRBV11-3 with TRBJ2-7; tentatively, D is TRBD2 (5 bases). The CDR3 has 14 residues. Trimming took 5 bases from V and 5 from J, leaving 16 bases between them. The germline gives CDR1 SGHNT, CDR2 YENEEA. The CDR3 bases are TGTGCCAGCAGCCCCCGAGGCAGGCGGGACGAGCAGTACTTC. Protein sequence: CASSPRGRRDEQYF.

CDR3 protein: CASSPTGTSGNNEQFF. The CDR3 DNA reads TGTGCCAGCAGCCCTACCGGGACTAGCGGGAACAATGAGCAGTTCTTC. The J gene is TRBJ2-1, the V gene TRBV7-9, with 13 bases that match TRBD2. Germline lookup yields CDR1 SEHNR and CDR2 FQNEAQ (reference sequence). The CDR3 length is 16 residues. V lost 5 bases, J lost 5 bases, and 6 bases stayed unmatched.

J is TRBJ2-3 and V is TRBV6-5; D is uncertain. Deletions cut 2 bases from V and 2 bases from J, with 11 bases between. Germline V gene sequence: CDR1 MNHEY, CDR2 SVGAGI. The CDR3 consists of 15 residues. CDR3 residues: CASSYGGLPTDTQYF. The CDR3 DNA follows: TGTGCCAGCAGTTACGGTGGCCTTCCCACAGATACGCAGTATTTT.

The chain combines TRBV7-3 with TRBJ2-3; a possible D gene is TRBD2 (5 bases). V dropped 2 bases and J dropped 0 bases, with 15 bases sitting between them. The CDR3 consists of 17 residues. Germline V lookup: CDR1 SGHTA, CDR2 FQGTGA. This chain's CDR3 is CASSLGLRTPSTDTQYF. Here the CDR3 DNA reads TGTGCCAGCAGCTTAGGCCTTAGGACTCCTAGCACAGATACGCAGTATTTT.

Note on this clone: One end of the junction does not line up with germline, which may come from a read error. The chain carries TRBV4-1 and TRBJ2-4; D gene unclear. Germline V gene sequence: CDR1 MGHRA, CDR2 YSYEKL. The CDR3 is 15 amino acids. CDR3 region: CASSPIPIGKNSQYF. CDR3 nucleotides: TGCGCCAGCAGCCCCATCCCTATTGGCAAAAACAGTCAGTACTTC.

The chain combines TRBV19 with TRBJ1-5; D is unresolved. Germline values: CDR1 LNHDA, CDR2 SQIVND (reference sequence). There are 15 residues in the CDR3. The V gene lost 1 base and the J gene lost 2 bases, with 9 bases spanning the gap. CDR3 in amino acids: CASSIGGDGNQPQHF. CDR3 DNA: TGTGCCAGTAGTATAGGAGGCGATGGCAATCAGCCCCAGCATTTT.

This rearrangement joins TRBV7-2 to TRBJ2-1; D is uncertain. Trimming removed 1 base at V and 6 bases at J, with 7 bases between. This CDR3 is built from 13 residues. CDR1 SGHTA and CDR2 FQGNSA come from the germline V gene. This chain's CDR3 is CASSLGLFNEQFF. CDR3 nucleotides: TGTGCCAGCAGCTTAGGGCTGTTCAATGAGCAGTTCTTC.

The genes are TRBV7-2 and TRBJ2-3; 10 nucleotides align to TRBD1. The CDR3 totals 15 residues. After removal of 1 base from V and 2 bases from J, the junction contained 0 bases not matched to a gene. Per germline, CDR1 SGHTA and CDR2 FQGNSA. This CDR3 is CASSLGQGATDTQYF. Written as DNA, the CDR3 is TGTGCCAGCAGCTTAGGACAGGGGGCCACAGATACGCAGTATTTT.

This clone appeared a single time. The gene calls are TRBV11-2 and TRBJ2-5; TRBD2 matches at 8 bases. There are 14 residues in the CDR3. The V and J ends lost 1 base and 4 bases, in that order; junction bases with no gene match: 2. Germline V lookup: CDR1 SGHAT, CDR2 FQNNGV. The CDR3 reads CASSLVLAGETQYF. For the CDR3, the DNA is TGTGCCAGCAGCTTAGTGCTAGCGGGAGAGACCCAGTACTTC.

The CDR3 DNA follows: TGTGCCAGCAGAAAACAGGGCACCAACTACAATGAGCAGTTCTTC. Translation: CASRKQGTNYNEQFF. The chain employs TRBV5-4 and TRBJ2-1; D perhaps matches TRBD1 (6 bases). The CDR3 covers 15 residues. With 5 bases removed from V and 3 bases from J, the gap between germline ends came to 15 bases. Germline CDR1 and CDR2: SGHNT and YYREEE (reference sequence). Supplemented by reference TRBV5-4 and TRBJ2-1, the full variable domain reads ETGVTQSPTHLIKTRGQQVTLRCSSQSGHNTVSWYQQALGQGPQFIFQYYREEENGRGNFPPRFSGLQFPNYSSELNVNALELDDSALYLCASRKQGTNYNEQFFGPGTRLTVL.

The genes are TRBV30 and TRBJ2-7, with a tentative D call TRBD2 (6 bases). V was trimmed by 1 base and J by 7 bases, leaving 20 bases between them. This CDR3 spans 15 amino acids. Looked up from germline, CDR1 is GTSNPN and CDR2 is SVGIG (reference sequence). CDR3 DNA sequence: TGTGCCTGGAGTGCACATCAGGGACTGCTTGGGGAGCAGTACTTC. It yields the protein CAWSAHQGLLGEQYF.

The gene calls are TRBV7-3 and TRBJ2-2, with 7 nucleotides matching TRBD1. Germline V gene sequence: CDR1 SGHTA, CDR2 FQGTGA. With V trimmed by 4 bases and J by 4 bases, 0 bases remained unmatched. This CDR3 comprises 13 residues. The CDR3 here is CASSSGGTGELFF. As DNA, the CDR3 is TGTGCCAGCAGCTCAGGGGGCACCGGGGAGCTGTTTTTT. The entire variable domain, with the rest obtained from reference TRBV7-3 and TRBJ2-2, is as follows: GAGVSQTPSNKVTEKGKYVELRCDPISGHTALYWYRQSLGQGPEFLIYFQGTGAADDSGLPNDRFFAVRPEGSVSTLKIQRTERGDSAVYLCASSSGGTGELFFGEGSRLTVL.

The chain has TRBV19 and TRBJ1-2; 10 bases match TRBD1. Trimming at V came to 2 bases and at J to 7 bases, leaving 16 bases not matched to a gene. CDR1 is LNHDA and CDR2 is SQIVND in the germline V gene (reference sequence). The CDR3 length is 18 residues. The CDR3 sequence is CASSIIALGQGTEVGYTF. In nucleotides, the CDR3 is TGTGCCAGTAGTATAATCGCGCTGGGACAGGGGACAGAGGTTGGCTACACCTTC.

J is TRBJ2-2 and V is TRBV19; 8 bases are shared with TRBD1. V gave up 7 bases and J gave up 5 bases; unmatched junction bases: 12. Looked up from germline, CDR1 is LNHDA and CDR2 is SQIVND (reference sequence). The CDR3 runs 16 residues. CDR3: CASTLRGQGGTGELFF. In nucleotides, the CDR3 is TGTGCCAGTACCCTCCGAGGACAGGGAGGTACCGGGGAGCTGTTTTTT.

Here the CDR3 reads CSVTASGANVLTF. DNA for the CDR3: TGCAGCGTCACAGCCTCTGGGGCCAACGTCCTGACTTTC. The rearrangement links TRBV29-1 to TRBJ2-6; D is undetermined. The CDR3 length is 13 residues. Germline CDR1 reads SQVTM; CDR2 reads ANQGSEA. Deletions cut 6 bases from V and 0 bases from J, with 6 bases between. Full variable domain (rest looked up from reference TRBV29-1 and TRBJ2-6): SAVISQKPSRDICQRGTSLTIQCQVDSQVTMMFWYRQQPGQSLTLIATANQGSEATYESGFVIDKFPISRPNLTFSTLTVSNMSPEDSSIYLCSVTASGANVLTFGAGSRLTVL.

The CDR3 region is CASSPWTGVAGELFF. DNA for the CDR3: TGTGCCAGCAGTCCCTGGACAGGGGTGGCCGGGGAGCTGTTTTTT. This sequence joins TRBV6-5 and TRBJ2-2; 9 bases map to TRBD1. With 5 bases clipped from V and 6 bases from J, the junction kept 7 bases outside the gene matches. The CDR3 has 15 amino acids. Germline values: CDR1 MNHEY, CDR2 SVGAGI.

The CDR3 is CASSEQGGEQYF. CDR3 sequence (DNA): TGCGCCAGCAGCGAACAGGGTGGTGAGCAGTACTTC. This rearrangement joins TRBV5-1 to TRBJ2-7; D might be TRBD1 (6 bases). The CDR3 covers 12 residues. Trimming shortened V by 4 bases and J by 7 bases, and 12 bases separated the two germline ends. Germline CDR1 is SGHRS and CDR2 is YFSETQ.

CDR3 coding DNA: TGTGCCAGCAGTGAAGGCGGCAAGAGCTCCTACGAGCAGTACTTC. Its translation: CASSEGGKSSYEQYF. This chain joins TRBV2 and TRBJ2-7; unclear D gene. Trimming stripped 1 base from V and 0 bases from J, with 10 bases between. The CDR3 contains 15 residues. The germline V gene encodes CDR1 SNHLY and CDR2 FYNNEI. The whole variable domain, filled in from reference TRBV2 and TRBJ2-7, reads EPEVTQTPSHQVTQMGQEVILRCVPISNHLYFYWYRQILGQKVEFLVSFYNNEISEKSEIFDDQFSVERPDGSNFTLKIRSTKLEDSAMYFCASSEGGKSSYEQYFGPGTRLTVT.

The rearrangement uses TRBV6-6 and TRBJ2-5, with D possibly matching TRBD1 (5 bases). Germline V lookup: CDR1 MNHNY, CDR2 SVGAGI (reference sequence). There are 13 residues in the CDR3. Between the trimmed V and J ends, which lost 8 bases and 5 bases, there was a span of 15 bases. The CDR3 reads CASGLWGVETQYF. The CDR3 DNA is TGTGCCAGCGGTTTGTGGGGCGTTGAGACCCAGTACTTC.

This clone has just one count. The rearrangement links TRBV7-2 to TRBJ2-1; 11 bases are a match to TRBD2. V was pared by 4 bases and J by 13 bases, with 12 bases of the junction left unmatched. The CDR3 length is 15 residues. Germline V gene lookup returns CDR1 SGHTA and CDR2 FQGNSA. CDR3 nucleotides: TGTGCCAGCAGCTCTAGCGGGAGGTCTTTCGGTGAACAGTTCTTC. Its translation: CASSSSGRSFGEQFF.

V gene TRBV6-1 combines with J gene TRBJ2-5; D may be TRBD2 (7 bases). The J call is uncertain, as TRBJ2-7 better fits the DNA end. Germline V gives CDR1 MNHNS, CDR2 SASEGT. This CDR3 spans 15 amino acids. The CDR3 DNA follows: TGTGCCAGCTGGGGGGGCAATATAGGCTCCTACGAGCAGTACTTC. It is translated as CASWGGNIGSYEQYF.